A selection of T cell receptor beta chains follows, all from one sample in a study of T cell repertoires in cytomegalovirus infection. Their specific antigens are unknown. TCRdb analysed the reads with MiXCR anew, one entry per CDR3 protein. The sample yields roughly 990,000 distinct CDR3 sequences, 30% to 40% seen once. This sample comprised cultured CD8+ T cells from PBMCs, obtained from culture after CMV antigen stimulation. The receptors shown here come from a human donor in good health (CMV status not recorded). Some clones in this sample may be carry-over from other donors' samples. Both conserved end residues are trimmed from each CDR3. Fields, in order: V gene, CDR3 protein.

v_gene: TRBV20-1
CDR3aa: SARGRDSTGTSFYTGELF

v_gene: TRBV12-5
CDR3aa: ASGLVRDRANIQY

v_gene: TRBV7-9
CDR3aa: ASSLPPGRLGDTQY

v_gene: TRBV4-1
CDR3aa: ASSRGIGSTEAF

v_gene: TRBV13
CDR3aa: ASSLGEAGLNTEAF

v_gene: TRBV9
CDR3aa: ASSPGLAGGPRADTQY

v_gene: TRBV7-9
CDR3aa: ASSPRLATDTQY

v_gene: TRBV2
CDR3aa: AIIYSGGTQY

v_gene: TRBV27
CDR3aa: ASSLPGGAGEQY

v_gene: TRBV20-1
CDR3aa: SMRQGGEAF

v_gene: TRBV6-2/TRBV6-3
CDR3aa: ASSSGVRQETQY

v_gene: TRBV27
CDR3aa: ASSPQPDTQY

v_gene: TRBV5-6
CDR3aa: ASSLGGFSNQPQH